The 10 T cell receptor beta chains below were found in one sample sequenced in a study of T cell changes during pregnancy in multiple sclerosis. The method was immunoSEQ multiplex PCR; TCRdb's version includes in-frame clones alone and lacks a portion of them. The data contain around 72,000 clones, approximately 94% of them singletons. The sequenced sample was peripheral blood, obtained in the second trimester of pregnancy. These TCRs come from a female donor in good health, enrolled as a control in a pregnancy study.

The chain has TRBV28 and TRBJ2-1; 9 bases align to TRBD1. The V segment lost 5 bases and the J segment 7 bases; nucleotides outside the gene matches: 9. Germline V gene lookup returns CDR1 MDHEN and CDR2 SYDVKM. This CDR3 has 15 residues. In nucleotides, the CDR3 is TGTGCCAGCAGTCTGGTACGGGACAGGGAGAATGAGCAGTTCTTC. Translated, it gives CASSLVRDRENEQFF. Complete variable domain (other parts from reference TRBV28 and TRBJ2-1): DVKVTQSSRYLVKRTGEKVFLECVQDMDHENMFWYRQDPGLGLRLIYFSYDVKMKEKGDIPEGYSVSREKKERFSLILESASTNQTSMYLCASSLVRDRENEQFFGPGTRLTVL.

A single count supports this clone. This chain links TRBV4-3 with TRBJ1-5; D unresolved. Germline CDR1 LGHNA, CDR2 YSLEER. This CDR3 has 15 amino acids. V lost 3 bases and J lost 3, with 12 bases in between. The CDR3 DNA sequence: TGCGCCAGCAGCCAGACCCCGGGGAACAATCAGCCCCAGCATTTT. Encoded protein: CASSQTPGNNQPQHF.

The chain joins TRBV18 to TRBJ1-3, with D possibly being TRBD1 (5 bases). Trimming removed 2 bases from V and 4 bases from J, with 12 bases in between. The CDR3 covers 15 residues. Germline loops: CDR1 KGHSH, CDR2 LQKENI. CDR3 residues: CASSPNRDSGNTIYF. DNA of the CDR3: TGTGCCAGCTCACCAAACCGGGACTCAGGAAACACCATATATTTT.

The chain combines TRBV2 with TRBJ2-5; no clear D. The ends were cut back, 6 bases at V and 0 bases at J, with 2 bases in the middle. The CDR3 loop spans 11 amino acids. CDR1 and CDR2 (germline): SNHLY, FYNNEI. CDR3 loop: CASSYQETQYF. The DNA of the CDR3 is TGTGCCAGCAGCTACCAAGAGACCCAGTACTTC.

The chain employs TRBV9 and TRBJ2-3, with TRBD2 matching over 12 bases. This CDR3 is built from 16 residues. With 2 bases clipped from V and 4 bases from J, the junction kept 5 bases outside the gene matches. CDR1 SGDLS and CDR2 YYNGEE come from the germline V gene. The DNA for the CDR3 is TGTGCCAGCAGCGTCCCGACTAGCGGGGGACCAGATACGCAGTATTTT. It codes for CASSVPTSGGPDTQYF.

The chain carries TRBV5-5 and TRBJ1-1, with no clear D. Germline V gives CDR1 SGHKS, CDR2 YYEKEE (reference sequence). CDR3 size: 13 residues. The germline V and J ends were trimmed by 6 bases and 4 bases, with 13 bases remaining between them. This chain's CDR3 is CASTGREITEAFF. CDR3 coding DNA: TGTGCCAGCACCGGGAGGGAAATCACTGAAGCTTTCTTT.

CDR3 DNA: TGTGCCAGCTCACCTTTAATCAGCCGGAGTGATAGCAATCAGCCCCAGCATTTT. It is translated as CASSPLISRSDSNQPQHF. The chain uses TRBV18 and TRBJ1-5; D unresolved. The CDR3 totals 18 residues. Germline V lookup: CDR1 KGHSH, CDR2 LQKENI. V was clipped by 3 bases and J by 0 bases, with 18 bases between them. The full variable domain, rest sourced from reference TRBV18 and TRBJ1-5, is NAGVMQNPRHLVRRRGQEARLRCSPMKGHSHVYWYRQLPEEGLKFMVYLQKENIIDESGMPKERFSAEFPKEGPSILRIQQVVRGDSAAYFCASSPLISRSDSNQPQHFGDGTRLSIL.

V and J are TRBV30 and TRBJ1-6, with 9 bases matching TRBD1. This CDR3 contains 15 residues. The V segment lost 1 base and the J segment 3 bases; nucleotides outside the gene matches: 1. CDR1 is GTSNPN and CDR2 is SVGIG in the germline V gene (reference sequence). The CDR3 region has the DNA TGTGCCTGGAGTGGGGGACAGGGCTATAATTCACCCCTCCACTTT. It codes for CAWSGGQGYNSPLHF.

The CDR3 DNA follows: TGTGCCAGCAGTATAGGGGTCCCGGAGACCCAGTACTTC. It encodes CASSIGVPETQYF. V and J are TRBV7-2 and TRBJ2-5; D possibly corresponds to TRBD1 (5 bases). The CDR3 extends over 13 amino acids. The germline V gene encodes CDR1 SGHTA and CDR2 FQGNSA. The V and J ends lost 6 bases and 5 bases respectively, with 13 bases between them.

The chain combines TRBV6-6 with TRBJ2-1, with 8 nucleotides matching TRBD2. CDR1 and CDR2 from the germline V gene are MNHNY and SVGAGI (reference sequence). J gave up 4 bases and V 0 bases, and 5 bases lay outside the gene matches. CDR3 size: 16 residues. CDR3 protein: CASSYSRGGVYNEQFF. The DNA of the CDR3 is TGTGCCAGCAGTTACTCCCGGGGGGGCGTGTACAATGAGCAGTTCTTC.